Here is one T cell receptor beta chain with its context. Its antigen target is currently unknown. No base-level quality is on record; no much larger clone is a single base apart. This specimen's time point label, per the study, means: about 28 days (+/-7) after the second vaccine dose. AZD1222 recipients with second doses at about 4 weeks or about 12 weeks were pooled, because spike-specific TCR depth and breadth did not differ between schedules. Samples from vaccinated people were obtained from the UK trials COV001 and COV002, which included a single-blind randomized controlled phase 2/3 trial of AZD1222 (ChAdOx1 nCoV-19) in healthy adults. Trial participant PBMC samples were collected at day 0 and day 28 after the second dose for TCRbeta chain sequencing. This sample was taken from a study of T cell responses to AZD1222 COVID-19 vaccine (dated by TCRdb to about 2021). Regarding the study in general: TCR sequencing covered about 230 trial participants: some 210 given two doses of AZD1222 and about 26 given two doses of MenACWY control vaccine. Enrollment into the trials was organized by age into subgroups of 18-55, 56-69 and 70-plus years, and those subgroups contained about 150, 27 and 61 TCR-sequenced participants, respectively.

General study outcomes and caveats: The 56-69-year group was small, and its depth increase did not reach significance, likely because of low power. Participants were mostly white British, with more females than males. The authors suggested clonal diversity may have been underestimated. Epitopes outside the regions mutated in the B.1.351 and B.1.1.7 variants were reportedly recognized by nearly half of the unique spike-specific TCRs. The whole spike protein was spanned by vaccine-associated CD4 TCRs, and dominant responses were seen in regions 160-218 and 743-854. Only five or six AZD1222 recipients were SARS-CoV-2 seropositive at baseline, limiting conclusions about previously exposed vaccinees. After two AZD1222 doses, spike-specific TCR breadth and depth were significantly higher than at day 0 and than in MenACWY recipients. No day 14 peak-response samples were available, so repertoires were characterized only after the peak T cell response.

Measured from the cysteine to the phenylalanine, the CDR3 is 13 residues long. Of all the DNA, just the CDR3 is kept, 39 bases in frame from base 1. CDR1 and CDR2 are drawn from the germline V gene (reference sequence): WNHNN, SYGVQD. Between the V and J ends, shortened by 3 bases and 2 bases respectively, the junction contains 8 bases. The CDR3 regions of human TCRbeta chains were analyzed by immunosequencing. On the authors' methods: Repertoire TCRs were matched against a reference library of SARS-CoV-2-specific TCRs generated with the MIRA antigen-specificity platform. Breadth meant the fraction of unique TCRs that were SARS-CoV-2-associated, whereas depth meant the fraction of total T cells that were SARS-CoV-2-associated. Using the MIRA data, each spike-specific TCR was mapped to the spike region that the TCR reacts to and placed in a CD4 or CD8 class. Log10-transformed breadth and depth values were compared by one-way ANOVA with Sidak's multiple comparisons tests. TCRdb provides this immuneACCESS table in a form limited to in-frame rearrangements. Some clones are lacking; in checked studies, under half of them reflect an unresolved V gene, and why the rest are absent is not known. V, J and clone size reflect that table, while D and trimming were determined from the DNA. The sample includes approximately 140,000 clones, with about nine tenths observed a single time. The top ten clones comprise 3% to 3.5% of the sample.

Sequenced material: peripheral blood, taken 28 days after the second AZD1222 dose. Recombination linked TRBV10-1 to TRBJ2-7; perhaps TRBD1 is the D gene, with 5 bases matching. This clonotype originated in an adult who received the AZD1222 COVID-19 vaccine. The CDR3 protein sequence reads: CASSEQVAYEQYF. The bases read TGCGCCAGCAGTGAACAGGTAGCCTACGAGCAGTACTTC.